This T cell receptor beta chain is from a study of blood T cell repertoires in COVID-19. Sequenced by immunoSEQ multiplex PCR; TCRdb stores in-frame clones only, minus some. The data hold more than 10,000 clones, with 88% observed a single time. V shed 10 bases and J 7 bases; nucleotides not matched to a gene: 13. From germline, CDR1 is SNHLY and CDR2 FYNNEI. The CDR3 is 15 amino acids. The V and J genes are TRBV2 and TRBJ1-6, with 7 positions matching TRBD1. This clonotype was sampled from a human donor in a cohort sampled during active COVID-19. The source material was peripheral blood. The CDR3 nucleotides are TGTGCCACCCAAGCCCCGGGACAGCGAAATTCACCCCTCCACTTT. Translation gives CATQAPGQRNSPLHF. Based on the CDR3 plus reference TRBV2 and TRBJ1-6, the full variable domain is EPEVTQTPSHQVTQMGQEVILRCVPISNHLYFYWYRQILGQKVEFLVSFYNNEISEKSEIFDDQFSVERPDGSNFTLKIRSTKLEDSAMYFCATQAPGQRNSPLHFGNGTRLTVT.